This T cell receptor (beta chain) derives from a study of blood T cell repertoires in COVID-19. In the authors' methods: Reference gene primer amplification gave nucleated cell count estimates. Here immunoSEQ multiplex PCR was the method, and the copy in TCRdb shows in-frame clones only, minus some. The V and J calls and clone size were taken over from that table, and D and trimming were inferred from the DNA. Among 280,000 or so clones listed, around 88% were seen once. Participant age was roughly 18 to 100 years, and participants resided in fewer than 30 US areas. Donors in Cohort 3 counted as recovered after two negative PCRs, clearance, or symptom resolution. Germline CDR1 reads KGHSH; CDR2 reads LQKENI. Trimming took 1 base from V and 5 from J; bases not matched to a gene: 7. The CDR3 has 15 amino acids.

This chain links TRBV18 with TRBJ2-7, with 8 bases that match TRBD1. This TCR was sampled from a woman in her 40s who had recovered from COVID-19. The sequenced sample consisted of PBMCs or T cells enriched from blood (not recorded which). The CDR3 spells CASSPQNRGTHEQYF. In nucleotides, the CDR3 is TGTGCCAGCTCACCACAAAACAGGGGGACCCACGAGCAGTACTTC.